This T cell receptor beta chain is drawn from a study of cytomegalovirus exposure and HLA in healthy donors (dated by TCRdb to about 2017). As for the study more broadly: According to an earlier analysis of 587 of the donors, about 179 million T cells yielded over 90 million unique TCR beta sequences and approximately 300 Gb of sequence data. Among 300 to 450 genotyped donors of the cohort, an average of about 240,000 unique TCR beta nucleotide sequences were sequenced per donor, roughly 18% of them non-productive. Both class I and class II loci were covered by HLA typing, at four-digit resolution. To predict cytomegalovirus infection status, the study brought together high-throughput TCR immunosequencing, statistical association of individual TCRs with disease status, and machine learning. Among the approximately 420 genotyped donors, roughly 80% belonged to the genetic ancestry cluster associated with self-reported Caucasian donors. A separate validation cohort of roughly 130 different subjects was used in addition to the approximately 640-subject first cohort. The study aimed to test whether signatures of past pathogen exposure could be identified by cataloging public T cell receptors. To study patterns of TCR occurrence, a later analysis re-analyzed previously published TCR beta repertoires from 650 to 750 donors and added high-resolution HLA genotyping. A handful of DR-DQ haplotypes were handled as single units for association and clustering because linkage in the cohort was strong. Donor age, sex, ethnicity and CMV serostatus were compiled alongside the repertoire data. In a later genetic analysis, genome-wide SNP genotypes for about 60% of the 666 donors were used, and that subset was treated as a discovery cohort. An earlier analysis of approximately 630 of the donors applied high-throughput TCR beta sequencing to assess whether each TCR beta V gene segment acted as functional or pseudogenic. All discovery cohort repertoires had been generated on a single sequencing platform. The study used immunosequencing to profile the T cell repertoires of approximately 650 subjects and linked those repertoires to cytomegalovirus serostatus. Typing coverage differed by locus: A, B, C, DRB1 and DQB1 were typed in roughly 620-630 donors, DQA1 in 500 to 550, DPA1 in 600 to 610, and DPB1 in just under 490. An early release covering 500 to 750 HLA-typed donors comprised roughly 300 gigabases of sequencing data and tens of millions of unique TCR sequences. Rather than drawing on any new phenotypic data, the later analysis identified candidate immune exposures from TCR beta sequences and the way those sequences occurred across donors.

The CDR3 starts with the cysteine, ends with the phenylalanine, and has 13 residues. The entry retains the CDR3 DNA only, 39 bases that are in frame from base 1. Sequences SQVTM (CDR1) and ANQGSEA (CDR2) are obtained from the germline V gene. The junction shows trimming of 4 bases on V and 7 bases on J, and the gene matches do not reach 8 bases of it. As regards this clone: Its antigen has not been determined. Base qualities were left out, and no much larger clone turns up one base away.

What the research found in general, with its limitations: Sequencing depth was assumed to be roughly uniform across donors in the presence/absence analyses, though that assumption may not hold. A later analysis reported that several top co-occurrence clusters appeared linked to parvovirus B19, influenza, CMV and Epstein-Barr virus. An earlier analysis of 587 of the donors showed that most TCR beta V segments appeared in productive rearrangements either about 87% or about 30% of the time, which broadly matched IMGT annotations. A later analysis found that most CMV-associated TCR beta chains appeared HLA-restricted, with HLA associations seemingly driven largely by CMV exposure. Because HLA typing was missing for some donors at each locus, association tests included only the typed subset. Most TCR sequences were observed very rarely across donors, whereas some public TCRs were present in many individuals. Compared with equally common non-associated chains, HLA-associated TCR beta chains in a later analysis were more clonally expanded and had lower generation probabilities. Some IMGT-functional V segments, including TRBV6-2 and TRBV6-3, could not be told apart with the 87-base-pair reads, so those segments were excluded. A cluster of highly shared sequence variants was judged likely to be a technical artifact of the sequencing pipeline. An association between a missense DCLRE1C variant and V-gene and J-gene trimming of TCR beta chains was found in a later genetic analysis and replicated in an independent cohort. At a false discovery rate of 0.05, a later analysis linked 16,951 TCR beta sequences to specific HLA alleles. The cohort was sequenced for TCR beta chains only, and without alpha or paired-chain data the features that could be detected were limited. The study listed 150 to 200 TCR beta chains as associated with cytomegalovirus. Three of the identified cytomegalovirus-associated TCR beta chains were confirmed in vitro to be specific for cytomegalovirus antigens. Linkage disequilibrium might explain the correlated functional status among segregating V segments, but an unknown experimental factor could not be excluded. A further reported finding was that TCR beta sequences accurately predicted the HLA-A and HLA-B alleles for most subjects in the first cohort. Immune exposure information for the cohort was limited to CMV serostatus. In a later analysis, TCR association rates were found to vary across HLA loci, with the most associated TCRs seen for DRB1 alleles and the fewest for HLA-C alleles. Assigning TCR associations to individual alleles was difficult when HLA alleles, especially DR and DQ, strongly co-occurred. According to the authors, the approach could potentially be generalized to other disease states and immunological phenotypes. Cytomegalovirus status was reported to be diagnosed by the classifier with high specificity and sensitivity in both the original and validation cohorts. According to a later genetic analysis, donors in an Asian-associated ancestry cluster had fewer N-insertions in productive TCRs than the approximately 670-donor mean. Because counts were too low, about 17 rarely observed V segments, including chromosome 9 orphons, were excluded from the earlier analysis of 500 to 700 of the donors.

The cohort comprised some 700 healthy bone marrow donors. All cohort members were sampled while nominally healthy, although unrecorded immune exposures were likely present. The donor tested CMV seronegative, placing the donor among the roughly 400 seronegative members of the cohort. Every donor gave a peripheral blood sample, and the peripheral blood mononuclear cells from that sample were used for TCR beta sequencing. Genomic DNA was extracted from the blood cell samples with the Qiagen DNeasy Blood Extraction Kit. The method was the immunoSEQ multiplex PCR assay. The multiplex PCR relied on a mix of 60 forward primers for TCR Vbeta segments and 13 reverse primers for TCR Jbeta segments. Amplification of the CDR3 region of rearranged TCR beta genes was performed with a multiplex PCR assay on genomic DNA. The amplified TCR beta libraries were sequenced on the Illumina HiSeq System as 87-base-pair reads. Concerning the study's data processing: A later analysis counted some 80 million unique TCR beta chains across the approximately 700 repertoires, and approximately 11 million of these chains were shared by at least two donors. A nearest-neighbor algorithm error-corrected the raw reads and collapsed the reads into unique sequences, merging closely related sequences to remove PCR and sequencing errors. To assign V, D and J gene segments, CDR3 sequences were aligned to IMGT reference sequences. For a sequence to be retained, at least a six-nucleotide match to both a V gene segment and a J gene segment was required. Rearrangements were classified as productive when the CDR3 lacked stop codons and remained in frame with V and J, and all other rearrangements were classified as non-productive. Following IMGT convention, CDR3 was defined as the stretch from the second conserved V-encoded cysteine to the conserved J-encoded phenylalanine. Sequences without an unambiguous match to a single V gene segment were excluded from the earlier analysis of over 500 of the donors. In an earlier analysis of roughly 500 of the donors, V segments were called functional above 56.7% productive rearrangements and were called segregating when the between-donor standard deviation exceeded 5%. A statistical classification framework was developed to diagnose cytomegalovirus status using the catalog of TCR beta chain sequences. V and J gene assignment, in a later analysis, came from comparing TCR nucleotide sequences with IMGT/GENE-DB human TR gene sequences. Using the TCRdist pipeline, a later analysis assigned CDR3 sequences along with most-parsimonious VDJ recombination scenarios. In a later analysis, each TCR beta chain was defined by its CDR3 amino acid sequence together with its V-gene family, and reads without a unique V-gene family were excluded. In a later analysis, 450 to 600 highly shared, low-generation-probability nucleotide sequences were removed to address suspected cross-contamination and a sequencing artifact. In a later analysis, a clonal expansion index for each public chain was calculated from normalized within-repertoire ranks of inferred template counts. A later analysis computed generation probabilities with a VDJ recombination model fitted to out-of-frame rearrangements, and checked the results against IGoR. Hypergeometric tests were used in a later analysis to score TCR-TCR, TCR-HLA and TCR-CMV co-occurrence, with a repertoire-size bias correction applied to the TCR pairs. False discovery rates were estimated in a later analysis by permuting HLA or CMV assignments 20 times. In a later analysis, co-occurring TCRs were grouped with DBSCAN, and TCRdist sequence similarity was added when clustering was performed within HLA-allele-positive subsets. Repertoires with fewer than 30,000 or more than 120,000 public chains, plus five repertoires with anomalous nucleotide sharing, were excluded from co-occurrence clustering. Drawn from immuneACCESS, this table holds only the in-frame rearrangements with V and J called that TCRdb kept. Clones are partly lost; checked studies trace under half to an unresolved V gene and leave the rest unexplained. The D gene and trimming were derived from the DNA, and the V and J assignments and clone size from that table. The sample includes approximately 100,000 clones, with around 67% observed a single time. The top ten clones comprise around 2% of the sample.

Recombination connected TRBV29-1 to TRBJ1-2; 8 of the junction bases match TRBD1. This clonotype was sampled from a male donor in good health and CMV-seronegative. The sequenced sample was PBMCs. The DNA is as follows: TGCAGCGTTGCACAGGGGGAACGCAGTGGCTACACCTTC. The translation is CSVAQGERSGYTF. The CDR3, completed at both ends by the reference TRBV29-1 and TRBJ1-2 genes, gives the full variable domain SAVISQKPSRDICQRGTSLTIQCQVDSQVTMMFWYRQQPGQSLTLIATANQGSEATYESGFVIDKFPISRPNLTFSTLTVSNMSPEDSSIYLCSVAQGERSGYTFGSGTRLTVV.